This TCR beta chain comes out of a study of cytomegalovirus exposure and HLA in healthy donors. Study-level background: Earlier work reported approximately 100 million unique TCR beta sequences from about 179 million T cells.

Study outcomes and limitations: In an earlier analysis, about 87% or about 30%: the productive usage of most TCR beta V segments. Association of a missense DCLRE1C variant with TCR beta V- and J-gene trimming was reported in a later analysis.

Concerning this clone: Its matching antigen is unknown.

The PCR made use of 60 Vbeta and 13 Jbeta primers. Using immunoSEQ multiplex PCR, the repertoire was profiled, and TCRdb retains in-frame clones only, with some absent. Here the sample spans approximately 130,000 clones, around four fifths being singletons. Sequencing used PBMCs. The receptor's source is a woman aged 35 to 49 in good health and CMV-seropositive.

The CDR3 DNA follows: TGTGCCAGCAGTTTTACGACAGGGGGGACTGAAGCTTTCTTT. This encodes CASSFTTGGTEAFF. The rearrangement uses TRBV6-5 and TRBJ1-1; 9 bases align to TRBD1. With V trimmed by 4 bases and J by 5 bases, 5 bases remained unmatched. The CDR3 consists of 14 residues. Germline V gene data show CDR1 as MNHEY and CDR2 as SVGAGI.